The clone carrying this T cell receptor (beta chain) was counted between two and nine times. As yet, its antigen is unknown. General study points: Tumor-infiltrating Treg TCR alpha and beta sequences overlapped most with tumor naive CD4+ T cells, then blood naive. The larger cohort examined one V-J beta rearrangement, not whole repertoires.

Full-length variable regions came from constant-region reverse primers plus semi-nested Nested Universal Primer A PCR. TCRdb re-called the 5' RACE reads with MiXCR, one entry per CDR3 protein. Among roughly 11,000 distinct CDR3 sequences listed, 47% were seen once. Naive CD4+ cells had CD25+ Tregs removed. The receptor's source is a female donor with breast cancer. Sequenced sample: tumor-infiltrating naive CD4+ T cells sorted from the breast tumor. Sample subset: naive CD4+ T cells, CD4+CD45RA+CD25-.

CDR3 sequence (DNA): TGTGCCAGCAGTTCCCGACAGGGACGGAACACTGAAGCTTTCTTT. As protein: CASSSRQGRNTEAFF. The J gene is TRBJ1-1, the V gene TRBV12-3 or TRBV12-4; TRBD1 matches at 7 bases. CDR3 length: 15 residues. Trimming at V came to 4 bases and at J to 1 base, leaving 6 bases not matched to a gene.